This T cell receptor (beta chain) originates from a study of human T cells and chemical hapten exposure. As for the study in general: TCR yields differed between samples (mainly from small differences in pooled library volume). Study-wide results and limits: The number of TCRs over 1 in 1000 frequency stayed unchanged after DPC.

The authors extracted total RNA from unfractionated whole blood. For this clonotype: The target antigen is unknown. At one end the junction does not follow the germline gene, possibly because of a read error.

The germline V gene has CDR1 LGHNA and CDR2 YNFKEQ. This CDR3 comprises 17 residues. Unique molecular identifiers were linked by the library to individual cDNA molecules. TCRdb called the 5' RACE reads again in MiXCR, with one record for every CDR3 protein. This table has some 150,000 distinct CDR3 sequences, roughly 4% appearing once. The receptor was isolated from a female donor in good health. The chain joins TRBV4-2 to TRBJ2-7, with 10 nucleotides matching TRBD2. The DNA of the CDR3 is TGTGCCAGCAACCAAGACCCCCCTAGCGGGGGAGCACCCGAGCAGTACTTC. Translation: CASNQDPPSGGAPEQYF.